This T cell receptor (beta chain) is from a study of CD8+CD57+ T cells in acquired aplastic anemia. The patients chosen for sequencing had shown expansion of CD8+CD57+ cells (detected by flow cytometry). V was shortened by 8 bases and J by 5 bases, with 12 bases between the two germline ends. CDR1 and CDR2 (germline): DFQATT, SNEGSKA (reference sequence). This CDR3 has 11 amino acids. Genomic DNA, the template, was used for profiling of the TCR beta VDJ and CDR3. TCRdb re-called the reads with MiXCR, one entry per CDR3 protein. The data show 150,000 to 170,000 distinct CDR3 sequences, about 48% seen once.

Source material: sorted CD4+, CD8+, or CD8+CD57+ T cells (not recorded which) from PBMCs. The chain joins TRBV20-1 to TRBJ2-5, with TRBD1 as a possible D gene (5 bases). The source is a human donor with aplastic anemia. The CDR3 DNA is TGCAGTCCTGGTGGGGCTGAGACCCAGTACTTC. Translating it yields CSPGGAETQYF.